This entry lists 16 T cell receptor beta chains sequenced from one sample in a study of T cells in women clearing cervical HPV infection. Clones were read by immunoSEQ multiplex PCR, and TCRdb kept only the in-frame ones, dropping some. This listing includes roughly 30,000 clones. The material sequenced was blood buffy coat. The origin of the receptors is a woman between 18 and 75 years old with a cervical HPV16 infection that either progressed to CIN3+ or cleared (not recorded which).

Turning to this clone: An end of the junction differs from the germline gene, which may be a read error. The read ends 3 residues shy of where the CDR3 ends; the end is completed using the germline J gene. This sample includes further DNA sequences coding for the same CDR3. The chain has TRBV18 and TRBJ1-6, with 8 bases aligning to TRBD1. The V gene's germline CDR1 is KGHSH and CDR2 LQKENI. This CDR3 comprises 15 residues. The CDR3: CASSPPRTGNSPLHF. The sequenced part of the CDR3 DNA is TGTGCCAGTTCACCACCGCGGACAGGGAATTCACCC.

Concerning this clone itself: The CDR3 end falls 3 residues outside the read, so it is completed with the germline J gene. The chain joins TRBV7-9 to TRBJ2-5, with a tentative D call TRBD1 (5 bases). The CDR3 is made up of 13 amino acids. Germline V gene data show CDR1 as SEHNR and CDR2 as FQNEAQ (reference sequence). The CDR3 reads CASSLQGTDTQYF. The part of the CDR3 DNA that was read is TGTGCCAGCAGCTTACAGGGCACAGATACC.

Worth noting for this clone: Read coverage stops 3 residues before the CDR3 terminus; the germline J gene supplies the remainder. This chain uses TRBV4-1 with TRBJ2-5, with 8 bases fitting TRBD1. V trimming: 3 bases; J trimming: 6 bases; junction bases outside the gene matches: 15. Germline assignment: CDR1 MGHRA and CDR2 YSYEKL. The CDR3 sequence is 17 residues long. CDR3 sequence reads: CASSQTPGQEAAQTQYF. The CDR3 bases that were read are TGCGCCAGCAGCCAGACACCGGGACAGGAGGCCGCACAGACC.

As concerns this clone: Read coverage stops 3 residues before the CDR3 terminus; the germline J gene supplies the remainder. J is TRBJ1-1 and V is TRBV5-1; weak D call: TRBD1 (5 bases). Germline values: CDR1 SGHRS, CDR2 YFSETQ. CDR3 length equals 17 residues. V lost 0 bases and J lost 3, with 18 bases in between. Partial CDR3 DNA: TGCGCCAGCAGCTTGGTTGGGCAGCAGCGGGGGGACACTGAA. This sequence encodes CASSLVGQQRGDTE. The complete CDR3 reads CASSLVGQQRGDTEAFF.

The CDR3 loop reads CASLDRGYTDTQYF. The CDR3 bases that were read are TGTGCCAGCCTAGACAGGGGATACACAGATACG. The chain is built from TRBV19 and TRBJ2-3, with 8 bases fitting TRBD1. The CDR3 is cut off 3 residues early in the read; its end comes from the germline J gene. J lost 2 bases, V lost 9 bases, and 7 bases had no gene match. Germline V gene lookup returns CDR1 LNHDA and CDR2 SQIVND (reference sequence). The CDR3 is made up of 14 amino acids.

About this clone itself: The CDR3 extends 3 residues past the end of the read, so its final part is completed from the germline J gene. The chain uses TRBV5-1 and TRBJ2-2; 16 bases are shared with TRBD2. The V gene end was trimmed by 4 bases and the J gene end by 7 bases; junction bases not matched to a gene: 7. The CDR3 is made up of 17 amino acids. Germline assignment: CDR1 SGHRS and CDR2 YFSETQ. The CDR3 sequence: CASSPGTSGRAVGELFF. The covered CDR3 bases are TGCGCCAGCAGCCCGGGGACTAGCGGGAGGGCCGTCGGGGAG.

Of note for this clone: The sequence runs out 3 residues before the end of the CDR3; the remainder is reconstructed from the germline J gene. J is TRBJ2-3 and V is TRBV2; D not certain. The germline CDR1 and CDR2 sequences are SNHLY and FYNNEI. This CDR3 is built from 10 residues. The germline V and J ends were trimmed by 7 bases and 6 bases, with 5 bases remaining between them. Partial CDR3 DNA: TGTGCCAGCATGAGGGATACG. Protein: CASMRDT. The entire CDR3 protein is CASMRDTQYF.

CDR3 sequence: CASSIGRGGRSTDTQYF. The covered CDR3 bases are TGTGCCAGTAGTATCGGGCGGGGGGGCCGGAGCACAGATACG. The genes are TRBV19 and TRBJ2-3; 9 nucleotides line up with TRBD2. From the germline J gene comes the end of the CDR3, since the read stops 3 residues before it. The germline V gene encodes CDR1 LNHDA and CDR2 SQIVND (reference sequence). The CDR3 is made up of 17 amino acids. V trimming: 3 bases; J trimming: 0 bases; junction bases outside the gene matches: 7.

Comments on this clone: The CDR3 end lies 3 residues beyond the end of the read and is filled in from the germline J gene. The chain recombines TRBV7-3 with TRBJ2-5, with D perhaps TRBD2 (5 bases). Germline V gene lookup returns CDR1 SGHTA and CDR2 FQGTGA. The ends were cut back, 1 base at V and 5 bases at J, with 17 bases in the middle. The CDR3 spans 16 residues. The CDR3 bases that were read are TGTGCCAGCAGCTTAAACGGCGCGCTAGCCAGTGAGACC. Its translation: CASSLNGALASET. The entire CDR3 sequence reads CASSLNGALASETQYF.

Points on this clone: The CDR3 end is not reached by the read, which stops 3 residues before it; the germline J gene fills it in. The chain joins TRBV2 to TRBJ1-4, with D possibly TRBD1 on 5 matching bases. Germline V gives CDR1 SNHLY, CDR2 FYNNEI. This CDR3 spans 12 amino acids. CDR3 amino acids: CASSVDNSPLFF. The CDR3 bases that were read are TGTGCCAGCAGTGTGGACAATTCACCA.

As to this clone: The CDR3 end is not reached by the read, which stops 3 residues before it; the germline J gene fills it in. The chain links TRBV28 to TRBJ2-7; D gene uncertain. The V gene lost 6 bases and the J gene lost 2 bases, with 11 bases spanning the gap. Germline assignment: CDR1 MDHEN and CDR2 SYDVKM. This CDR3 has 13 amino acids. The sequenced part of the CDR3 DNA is TGTGCCAGCAGCCTAATCGATACCTACGAG. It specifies CASSLIDTYE. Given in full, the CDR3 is CASSLIDTYEQYF.

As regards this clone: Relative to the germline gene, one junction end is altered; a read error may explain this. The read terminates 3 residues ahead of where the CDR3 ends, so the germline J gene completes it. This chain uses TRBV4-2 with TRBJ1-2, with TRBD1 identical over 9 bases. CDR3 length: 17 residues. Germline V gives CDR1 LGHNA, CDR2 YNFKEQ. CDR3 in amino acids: CASSQAQDRGIAYGYTF. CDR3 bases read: TGCGCCAGCAGCCAAGCTCAGGACAGGGGAATAGCCTATGGC.

The CDR3 region is CSAREENYSNQPQHF. The CDR3 bases that were read are TGCAGTGCCCGCGAAGAAAATTATAGCAATCAGCCC. This chain joins TRBV20-1 and TRBJ1-5; D gene ambiguous. The read terminates 3 residues ahead of where the CDR3 ends, so the germline J gene completes it. Germline V gene data show CDR1 as DFQATT and CDR2 as SNEGSKA (reference sequence). This CDR3 spans 15 amino acids. Trimming left V 6 bases short and J 0 bases short, with 15 bases between.

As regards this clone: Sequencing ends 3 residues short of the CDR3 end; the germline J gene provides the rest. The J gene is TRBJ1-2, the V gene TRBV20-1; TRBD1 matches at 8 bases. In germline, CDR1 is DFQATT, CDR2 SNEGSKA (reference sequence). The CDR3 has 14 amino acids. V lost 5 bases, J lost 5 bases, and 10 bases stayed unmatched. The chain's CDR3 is CSAPGQAWGYGYTF. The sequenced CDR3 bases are TGCAGTGCTCCGGGACAGGCCTGGGGATATGGC.

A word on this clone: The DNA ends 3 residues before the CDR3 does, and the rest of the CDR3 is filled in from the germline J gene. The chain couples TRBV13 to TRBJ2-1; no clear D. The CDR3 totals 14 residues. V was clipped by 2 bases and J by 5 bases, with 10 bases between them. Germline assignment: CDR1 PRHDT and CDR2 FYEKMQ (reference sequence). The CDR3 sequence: CASSLRSVNNEQFF. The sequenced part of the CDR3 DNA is TGTGCCAGCAGCTTACGAAGCGTTAACAATGAG.

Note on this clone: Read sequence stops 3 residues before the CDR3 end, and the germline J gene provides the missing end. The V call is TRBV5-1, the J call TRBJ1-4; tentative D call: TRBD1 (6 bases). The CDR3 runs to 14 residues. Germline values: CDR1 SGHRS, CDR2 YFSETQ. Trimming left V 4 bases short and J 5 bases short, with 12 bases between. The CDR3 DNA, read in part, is TGCGCCAGCAGCGAGTGGGGGGGCAATGAAAAA. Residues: CASSEWGGNEK. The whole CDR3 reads CASSEWGGNEKLFF.